This passage covers 22 T cell receptor beta chains from one sample sequenced in a study of control samples from healthy donors and cancer patients. Method: immunoSEQ multiplex PCR; TCRdb's copy keeps in-frame clones and lacks some. The data contain around 97,000 clones, about 89% of them singletons. Sequenced input: PBMCs. The receptor set was obtained from a man aged 55 to 70 with lung cancer.

The J gene is TRBJ1-2, the V gene TRBV15; D possibly corresponds to TRBD1 (5 bases). V lost 3 bases and J lost 8, with 16 bases in between. CDR3 size: 14 residues. Germline V gives CDR1 LNHNV, CDR2 YYDKDF (reference sequence). The CDR3 loop is CATSRGIGESGYTF. DNA of the CDR3: TGTGCCACCAGCAGGGGGATAGGGGAGAGCGGCTACACCTTC.

The chain uses TRBV10-2 and TRBJ2-1; 11 bases match TRBD2. The V gene end was trimmed by 6 bases and the J gene end by 5 bases; junction bases not matched to a gene: 6. Germline CDR1 WSHSY, CDR2 SAAADI. The CDR3 extends over 15 amino acids. The CDR3 DNA reads as TGCGCCAGCAGCGACTTGACTAGCGGGGACAATGAGCAGTTCTTC. Translation gives CASSDLTSGDNEQFF.

The chain combines TRBV30 with TRBJ2-7; 8 bases are shared with TRBD1. CDR3 length: 14 amino acids. Germline CDR1 GTSNPN, CDR2 SVGIG (reference sequence). Losses at the gene ends were 3 bases for V and 7 bases for J; bases not matched to a gene: 11. The DNA for the CDR3 is TGTGCCTGGAGGAGGTCAGGGGGCGCGGGGGAGCAGTACTTC. Protein product: CAWRRSGGAGEQYF.

V gene TRBV7-9 combines with J gene TRBJ1-2; D not resolved. The germline V and J ends were trimmed by 10 bases and 3 bases, with 9 bases remaining between them. The CDR3 loop spans 11 amino acids. Germline CDR1 reads SEHNR; CDR2 reads FQNEAQ (reference sequence). CDR3 sequence reads: CATSADYGYTF. The CDR3 bases are TGTGCCACCTCCGCGGACTATGGCTACACCTTC.

This rearrangement joins TRBV27 to TRBJ1-2; the D gene is possibly TRBD1 (6 bases). Germline V gene lookup returns CDR1 MNHEY and CDR2 SMNVEV (reference sequence). V was shortened by 4 bases and J by 9 bases, with 21 bases between the two germline ends. CDR3 length: 15 residues. The CDR3 reads CASSSSIQGPPSYTF. CDR3 coding DNA: TGTGCCAGCAGTTCTTCCATACAGGGACCCCCTAGCTACACCTTC.

V gene TRBV30 combines with J gene TRBJ2-5, with TRBD1 matching over 10 bases. Trimming removed 4 bases from V and 6 bases from J; junction bases left unmatched: 5. CDR1 is GTSNPN and CDR2 is SVGIG in the germline V gene (reference sequence). CDR3 size: 13 residues. In DNA, the CDR3 is TGTGCCTGGATTGACAGGGGGCGGAAGACCCAGTACTTC. Translated, it gives CAWIDRGRKTQYF.

The chain couples TRBV13 to TRBJ1-1, with a weak D call TRBD1 (6 bases). The V end lost 2 bases, the J end lost 4 bases, and 8 bases lay between the germline ends. CDR1 is PRHDT and CDR2 is FYEKMQ in the germline V gene (reference sequence). This CDR3 is built from 13 residues. This CDR3 reads CASSLRGSTEAFF. DNA of the CDR3: TGTGCCAGCAGCTTAAGGGGGAGCACTGAAGCTTTCTTT. The full variable domain, with the rest looked up from reference TRBV13 and TRBJ1-1, is AAGVIQSPRHLIKEKRETATLKCYPIPRHDTVYWYQQGPGQDPQFLISFYEKMQSDKGSIPDRFSAQQFSDYHSELNMSSLELGDSALYFCASSLRGSTEAFFGQGTRLTVV.

There are a few counts of this clone. The chain recombines TRBV30 with TRBJ1-1; D gene uncertain. Per the germline V gene, CDR1 is GTSNPN and CDR2 is SVGIG (reference sequence). The CDR3 is made up of 14 amino acids. Trimming took 3 bases from V and 4 from J, leaving 15 bases between them. The CDR3 here is CAWRRKGFSTEAFF. The CDR3 DNA reads TGTGCCTGGAGAAGAAAGGGATTTAGCACTGAAGCTTTCTTT.

The chain links TRBV7-8 to TRBJ1-5; the D gene is possibly TRBD1 (5 bases). Germline lookup yields CDR1 SGHVS and CDR2 FQNEAQ. V gave up 1 base and J gave up 0 bases, with 13 bases separating them. The CDR3 contains 17 residues. The CDR3: CASSLGAGRDSNQPQHF. CDR3 DNA: TGTGCCAGCAGCTTAGGGGCAGGGAGGGATAGCAATCAGCCCCAGCATTTT.

The V call is TRBV5-8, the J call TRBJ2-7, with a weak D call TRBD1 (5 bases). The CDR3 is 12 residues long. V lost 5 bases and J lost 7, with 13 bases in between. Germline CDR1 reads SGHTS; CDR2 reads YDEGEE. The CDR3 coding sequence is TGTGCCAGCAGACGGCTCAAGGGGGAGCAGTACGTC. Protein: CASRRLKGEQYV.

This clone has only one observation. The chain recombines TRBV14 with TRBJ2-7; 9 bases line up with TRBD1. The CDR3 is 12 residues long. The germline gives CDR1 SGHDN, CDR2 FVKESK. CDR3 nucleotide sequence: TGTGCCAGCAGCCAAGGCTGGACAGGGGTCCACGTC. This gives the protein CASSQGWTGVHV.

V gene TRBV5-1 combines with J gene TRBJ2-5, with TRBD1 identical over 10 bases. The germline gives CDR1 SGHRS, CDR2 YFSETQ. V shed 4 bases and J 5 bases; nucleotides not matched to a gene: 11. The CDR3 is 16 residues long. The chain's CDR3 is CASSPGDRGFEETQYF. CDR3 DNA sequence: TGCGCCAGCAGCCCCGGGGACAGGGGCTTCGAGGAGACCCAGTACTTC.

The V call is TRBV13, the J call TRBJ2-3, with 8 bases matching TRBD2. The CDR3 totals 14 residues. Germline V gene sequence: CDR1 PRHDT, CDR2 FYEKMQ (reference sequence). After removal of 2 bases from V and 14 bases from J, the junction contained 12 bases not matched to a gene. The CDR3 sequence is CASSLREGWSGLYF. The CDR3 DNA is TGTGCCAGCAGCTTACGGGAGGGTTGGAGTGGTCTGTATTTT.

This sequence joins TRBV18 and TRBJ1-6; D is perhaps TRBD1 (5 bases). V lost 3 bases and J lost 7, with 13 bases in between. The CDR3 is made up of 15 amino acids. Germline V lookup: CDR1 KGHSH, CDR2 LQKENI. CDR3 sequence: CASSPGGGPNSPLHF. In DNA form, the CDR3 reads TGTGCCAGCTCACCGGGGGGAGGACCGAATTCACCCCTCCACTTT.

The chain carries TRBV3-1 (or the pseudogene TRBV3-2) and TRBJ2-1; TRBD2 matches at 12 bases. V shed 4 bases and J 4 bases; nucleotides not matched to a gene: 2. Germline V gene data show CDR1 as LGHDT and CDR2 as YNNKEL (reference sequence). This CDR3 spans 15 amino acids. For the CDR3, the DNA is TGTGCCAGCAGCCTCGGACTAGCGGGGTACAATGAGCAGTTCTTC. Its protein product is CASSLGLAGYNEQFF.

Only one count was recorded for this clone. This chain joins TRBV27 and TRBJ1-4; TRBD1 is a possible D gene (6 bases). Germline V gene data show CDR1 as MNHEY and CDR2 as SMNVEV (reference sequence). Between the trimmed V and J ends, which lost 4 bases and 4 bases, there was a span of 13 bases. This CDR3 has 15 residues. CDR3 loop: CASSSRTAVNEKLFF. The CDR3 DNA sequence: TGTGCCAGCAGTTCGCGGACAGCGGTTAATGAAAAACTGTTTTTT.

This chain joins TRBV3-1 (or the pseudogene TRBV3-2) and TRBJ1-2; 9 bases align to TRBD1. CDR3 size: 13 residues. Germline V gives CDR1 LGHDT, CDR2 YNNKEL (reference sequence). V shed 2 bases, J shed 6 bases, and the junction held 1 base outside the gene matches. The CDR3 bases are TGTGCCAGCAGCCAAAGGGACAGGGATGGCTACACCTTC. Protein: CASSQRDRDGYTF.

The chain employs TRBV30 and TRBJ1-4; 7 positions match TRBD1. Looked up from germline, CDR1 is GTSNPN and CDR2 is SVGIG (reference sequence). The CDR3 has 15 residues. The V segment lost 1 base and the J segment 7 bases; nucleotides outside the gene matches: 9. CDR3 amino acids: CAWSDGQEEFEKLFF. As DNA, the CDR3 is TGTGCCTGGAGTGACGGACAGGAGGAGTTTGAAAAACTGTTTTTT.

Comment on this clone: In the same sample, other DNA sequences code for this CDR3. J is TRBJ1-1 and V is TRBV18; tentative D call: TRBD1 (6 bases). The CDR3 has 15 amino acids. Germline V CDR1 and CDR2: KGHSH, LQKENI. Trimming pared 5 bases from V and 0 bases from J, leaving 13 bases between. Written as DNA, the CDR3 is TGTGCCAGCTCATCCCGACAGGCGTTGAACACTGAAGCTTTCTTT. It codes for CASSSRQALNTEAFF.

The chain uses TRBV20-1 and TRBJ1-4; unclear D gene. Germline V gives CDR1 DFQATT, CDR2 SNEGSKA (reference sequence). The CDR3 length is 11 residues. Trimming removed 8 bases from V and 8 bases from J, with 12 bases in between. The CDR3 DNA reads as TGCAGTCTGCTTCTTAGGGAAAAACTGTTTTTT. It codes for CSLLLREKLFF.

This clone was counted only a few times. This rearrangement joins TRBV27 to TRBJ2-7; D may be TRBD1 (6 bases). CDR3 length: 15 residues. Germline CDR1 and CDR2: MNHEY and SMNVEV (reference sequence). V gave up 5 bases and J gave up 9 bases, with 23 bases separating them. The CDR3 protein is CASSPTGTLALGQYV. For the CDR3, the DNA is TGTGCCAGCAGTCCAACCGGGACACTGGCTCTAGGGCAGTACGTC.

This chain links TRBV7-9 with TRBJ2-3; 7 nucleotides align to TRBD2. Trimming at V came to 4 bases and at J to 4 bases, leaving 11 bases not matched to a gene. The CDR3 consists of 16 residues. Germline CDR1 is SEHNR and CDR2 is FQNEAQ (reference sequence). The CDR3 reads CASSSSGTRKADTQYF. CDR3 DNA: TGTGCCAGCAGCTCCAGCGGGACTCGAAAGGCAGATACGCAGTATTTT.